Reported below is one TCR beta chain. Its target is not known. This entry is derived from a study of post-analysis software for immune sequencing data. Whole-study context: Progressive-relapsing, secondary progressive and relapsing-remitting multiple sclerosis were among the disease courses included.

TCR beta cDNA libraries had unique molecular identifiers. When 1 to 10 million T cells were used, they gave hundreds of thousands of cDNA molecules. TCRdb re-called the PCR reads through MiXCR, storing one row per CDR3 protein. The table lists approximately 690,000 distinct CDR3 sequences, about 60% of them singletons. V shed 0 bases, J shed 2 bases, and the junction held 12 bases outside the gene matches. Germline-derived CDR1 and CDR2 are LGHNA and YNFKEQ. CDR3 length: 20 residues. The study, taken as a whole, reports: Batch-mates among the samples co-clustered strongly by F measure. Diversity measured as normalized Chao1 was significantly lower in multiple sclerosis patients than in controls. Patients carried 5 or 6 TRBV segments more frequently than controls did, and TRBV5-6, TRBV5-1 and TRBV20-1 were among them.

This sequence was found in a girl aged 2-10 years with multiple sclerosis. The sequenced sample consisted of blood. V gene TRBV4-2 combines with J gene TRBJ2-1, with TRBD2 matching 11 bases. DNA for the CDR3: TGTGCCAGCAGCCAAGAGGGGAGGTCTACTAGCGGGAGCCCCTACAATGAGCAGTTCTTC. Amino acid sequence: CASSQEGRSTSGSPYNEQFF.